These 32 T cell receptor beta chains share one sample of origin, sequenced in a study of human versus mouse CDR3 diversity and MHC coevolution. Repertoires were generated with immunoSEQ multiplex PCR, while TCRdb's copy carries only in-frame clones and drops some. The table lists over 60,000 clones, approximately 90% of them singletons, with around 0.15% in the top ten. Material: naive CD4+ T cells from blood. Subset in this sample: CD45RO-negative CD62L-positive naive CD4 T cells. The receptors were sampled from a person aged 25 to 69 in good health.

This rearrangement joins TRBV7-9 to TRBJ2-2; 7 bases line up with TRBD1. The CDR3 spans 15 residues. The germline V gene has CDR1 SEHNR and CDR2 FQNEAQ (reference sequence). V was pared by 3 bases and J by 8 bases, with 9 bases of the junction left unmatched. The CDR3 nucleotides are TGTGCCAGCAGCTTCGCGGACAGGAGCAGTGGGGAGCTGTTTTTT. This encodes CASSFADRSSGELFF.

In nucleotides, the CDR3 is TGTGCCAGCAGTGAAGCACACTCGGGTTACTCACCCCTCCACTTT. This encodes CASSEAHSGYSPLHF. V usage is TRBV2 and J usage is TRBJ1-6; no definite D call. The germline V gene encodes CDR1 SNHLY and CDR2 FYNNEI. The germline V and J ends were trimmed by 0 bases and 10 bases, with 13 bases remaining between them. The CDR3 consists of 15 residues.

The V and J genes are TRBV6-1 and TRBJ1-3; D gene unclear. V was pared by 1 base and J by 16 bases, with 11 bases between. The CDR3 length is 11 residues. CDR1 is MNHNS and CDR2 is SASEGT in the germline V gene. This CDR3 reads CASSEEPNLYF. CDR3 in DNA: TGTGCCAGCAGTGAAGAGCCGAATCTTTATTTT.

This chain connects TRBV27 to TRBJ2-2; TRBD1 matches at 9 bases. CDR1 is MNHEY, CDR2 SMNVEV, per germline (reference sequence). The J segment lost 6 bases and the V segment lost 1 base, leaving 12 bases of the junction unmatched. This CDR3 is built from 18 residues. CDR3 region: CASSLWGDRGNRAGELFF. In nucleotides, the CDR3 is TGTGCCAGCAGTTTATGGGGAGACAGGGGGAATCGGGCCGGGGAGCTGTTTTTT.

V and J are TRBV30 and TRBJ2-7, with a weak D call TRBD1 (6 bases). The CDR3 sequence is 13 residues long. Germline V gives CDR1 GTSNPN, CDR2 SVGIG (reference sequence). The ends were cut back, 4 bases at V and 5 bases at J, with 15 bases in the middle. CDR3 sequence reads: CAWTTGRGHEQYF. CDR3 nucleotide sequence: TGTGCCTGGACCACTGGCAGGGGACACGAGCAGTACTTC.

This sequence joins TRBV6-1 and TRBJ2-1; TRBD2 matches 7 bases. The V gene end was trimmed by 5 bases and the J gene end by 2 bases; junction bases not matched to a gene: 6. The germline V gene encodes CDR1 MNHNS and CDR2 SASEGT. This CDR3 spans 15 amino acids. CDR3: CASSRQGGPYNEQFF. Written as DNA, the CDR3 is TGTGCCAGCAGTAGGCAGGGAGGGCCCTACAATGAGCAGTTCTTC.

The rearrangement joins TRBV5-1 to TRBJ1-1, with D possibly matching TRBD1 (5 bases). Trimming shortened V by 4 bases and J by 0 bases, and 16 bases separated the two germline ends. Germline lookup yields CDR1 SGHRS and CDR2 YFSETQ. The CDR3 is 16 amino acids. CDR3 amino acids: CASSPEGLWMNTEAFF. The DNA for the CDR3 is TGCGCCAGCAGCCCGGAGGGGCTATGGATGAACACTGAAGCTTTCTTT.

The chain joins TRBV2 to TRBJ2-7, with 8 bases fitting TRBD1. CDR3 length: 11 amino acids. Germline CDR1 reads SNHLY; CDR2 reads FYNNEI. V dropped 3 bases and J dropped 12; count of bases not matched to a gene: 4. The CDR3 bases are TGTGCCAGCAGTGAGCAGGGGGCGCGGTACTTC. Its translation: CASSEQGARYF. Using reference TRBV2 and TRBJ2-7 for the parts outside the CDR3, the full variable domain is EPEVTQTPSHQVTQMGQEVILRCVPISNHLYFYWYRQILGQKVEFLVSFYNNEISEKSEIFDDQFSVERPDGSNFTLKIRSTKLEDSAMYFCASSEQGARYFGPGTRLTVT.

The chain has TRBV11-2 and TRBJ2-7, with D possibly TRBD1 on 5 matching bases. V lost 0 bases and J lost 3, with 21 bases in between. CDR1 and CDR2 (germline): SGHAT, FQNNGV. This CDR3 spans 18 amino acids. The CDR3 loop is CASSLEQVNFRLNYEQYF. CDR3 bases: TGTGCCAGCAGCTTAGAACAGGTCAACTTTCGCCTAAACTACGAGCAGTACTTC.

This clone has just a few counts. The chain has TRBV6-6 and TRBJ1-4, with TRBD1 matching 7 bases. Germline CDR1 and CDR2: MNHNY and SVGAGI (reference sequence). The junction had 12 bases not matched to a gene; V was cut back by 5 bases and J by 6 bases. The CDR3 runs 16 residues. CDR3 protein: CASSVEATGSHEKLFF. Here the CDR3 DNA reads TGTGCCAGCAGTGTCGAGGCGACAGGGTCACATGAAAAACTGTTTTTT.

V usage is TRBV6-1 and J usage is TRBJ1-5, with D maybe TRBD1 (6 bases). This CDR3 spans 15 amino acids. V lost 1 base, J lost 3 bases, and 10 bases lay in between. From germline, CDR1 is MNHNS and CDR2 SASEGT. This CDR3 reads CASSEVWTDNQPQHF. CDR3 in DNA: TGTGCCAGCAGTGAAGTTTGGACAGACAATCAGCCCCAGCATTTT.

This clone showed up just once. The J gene is TRBJ1-5, the V gene TRBV18; possible D gene TRBD1, 6 bases. Germline CDR1 KGHSH, CDR2 LQKENI. The CDR3 sequence is 13 residues long. V was clipped by 6 bases and J by 4 bases, with 10 bases between them. The CDR3: CASSPDSNQPQHF. The CDR3, as DNA: TGTGCCAGCTCTCCGGACAGTAATCAGCCCCAGCATTTT.

The sample holds one count of this clone. The V and J genes are TRBV28 and TRBJ2-6, with D perhaps TRBD2 (6 bases). CDR1 MDHEN and CDR2 SYDVKM come from the germline V gene. The CDR3 covers 17 residues. Deletions cut 6 bases from V and 0 bases from J, with 15 bases between. In DNA, the CDR3 is TGTGCCAGCAGAAAGGCGGGACTCCTCTCTGGGGCCAACGTCCTGACTTTC. Residues: CASRKAGLLSGANVLTF.

V gene TRBV30 combines with J gene TRBJ2-1; 10 bases fit TRBD2. Germline assignment: CDR1 GTSNPN and CDR2 SVGIG (reference sequence). The trim removed 3 bases at V and 6 bases at J, leaving 8 bases unmatched. The length of the CDR3 is 15 residues. CDR3 region: CAWSLLAGAANEQFF. Written as DNA, the CDR3 is TGTGCCTGGAGCCTCCTAGCGGGGGCGGCCAATGAGCAGTTCTTC.

The CDR3 spells CASSPTGARTEAFF. The CDR3 DNA reads TGTGCCAGCAGCCCGACAGGGGCCCGGACTGAAGCTTTCTTT. The chain joins TRBV7-2 to TRBJ1-1; 8 nucleotides agree with TRBD1. V was pared by 5 bases and J by 5 bases, with 7 bases of the junction left unmatched. Germline V gene data show CDR1 as SGHTA and CDR2 as FQGNSA. The CDR3 is made up of 14 amino acids. Full variable domain (remainder filled in from reference TRBV7-2 and TRBJ1-1): GAGVSQSPSNKVTEKGKDVELRCDPISGHTALYWYRQSLGQGLEFLIYFQGNSAPDKSGLPSDRFSAERTGGSVSTLTIQRTQQEDSAVYLCASSPTGARTEAFFGQGTRLTVV.

This clone is a singleton in its sample. The V call is TRBV10-2, the J call TRBJ2-5, with D maybe TRBD2 (5 bases). Germline lookup yields CDR1 WSHSY and CDR2 SAAADI. V was trimmed by 0 bases and J by 1 base, leaving 18 bases between them. The CDR3 has 18 residues. The DNA for the CDR3 is TGCGCCAGCAGTGAGTCGAAACCCCTCCCCGGGATCCAAGAGACCCAGTACTTC. Protein: CASSESKPLPGIQETQYF.

J is TRBJ1-1 and V is TRBV6-6, with a possible D match to TRBD1 (5 bases). V shed 5 bases and J shed 0 bases, with 13 bases lying between them. The CDR3 extends over 15 amino acids. CDR1 MNHNY and CDR2 SVGAGI come from the germline V gene (reference sequence). CDR3 DNA sequence: TGTGCCAGCAGTACCCGGACATCGCTGAACACTGAAGCTTTCTTT. It codes for CASSTRTSLNTEAFF.

The CDR3 nucleotides read TGTGCCAGCAGGCTAGCGGGAACCGCGAACACCGGGGAGCTGTTTTTT. Its protein product is CASRLAGTANTGELFF. The rearrangement links TRBV27 to TRBJ2-2; 9 positions match TRBD2. The V segment lost 6 bases and the J segment 0 bases; nucleotides outside the gene matches: 5. Germline V CDR1 and CDR2: MNHEY, SMNVEV (reference sequence). This CDR3 is 16 amino acids long.

The sample holds a few counts of this clone. The chain carries TRBV18 and TRBJ1-1, with 8 bases that match TRBD1. The CDR3 covers 15 residues. Trimming cost V 3 bases and J 8 bases; bases outside gene matches: 11. Germline lookup yields CDR1 KGHSH and CDR2 LQKENI. CDR3 DNA sequence: TGTGCCAGCTCACCGAACGGACAGGGCAGGGCGGAAGCTTTCTTT. The encoded protein is CASSPNGQGRAEAFF.

This chain joins TRBV10-3 and TRBJ2-3; D unclear. The CDR3 is 14 residues long. V lost 10 bases and J lost 0, with 14 bases in between. Germline CDR1 reads ENHRY; CDR2 reads SYGVKD. The CDR3 DNA reads TGTGCCACCTTAAGGCGGAATAGCACAGATACGCAGTATTTT. Translating gives CATLRRNSTDTQYF.

The chain employs TRBV28 and TRBJ1-2; D is unclear. V was pared by 6 bases and J by 5 bases, with 10 bases between. The CDR3 consists of 12 residues. Germline lookup yields CDR1 MDHEN and CDR2 SYDVKM. This CDR3 reads CASSPVSYGYTF. CDR3 nucleotide sequence: TGTGCCAGCAGCCCCGTGAGTTATGGCTACACCTTC.

This chain connects TRBV18 to TRBJ1-3, with TRBD1 as a possible D gene (5 bases). Trimming removed 6 bases at V and 0 bases at J, with 9 bases between. Germline-derived CDR1 and CDR2 are KGHSH and LQKENI. The CDR3 is 14 amino acids. This chain's CDR3 is CASSQGASGNTIYF. The CDR3 nucleotides read TGTGCCAGCTCTCAAGGGGCCTCTGGAAACACCATATATTTT. Drawing the rest from reference TRBV18 and TRBJ1-3, the complete variable domain is NAGVMQNPRHLVRRRGQEARLRCSPMKGHSHVYWYRQLPEEGLKFMVYLQKENIIDESGMPKERFSAEFPKEGPSILRIQQVVRGDSAAYFCASSQGASGNTIYFGEGSWLTVV.

This chain links TRBV27 with TRBJ2-7, with 10 bases matching TRBD1. V lost 9 bases, J lost 4 bases, and 6 bases stayed unmatched. The CDR3 is 13 amino acids. Germline V gives CDR1 MNHEY, CDR2 SMNVEV (reference sequence). In nucleotides, the CDR3 is TGTGCCAGTCGTGACAGGGGGCGGTACGAGCAGTACTTC. Protein sequence: CASRDRGRYEQYF.

This sequence joins TRBV28 and TRBJ2-7, with a possible D match to TRBD2 (7 bases). V was clipped by 6 bases and J by 5 bases, with 20 bases between them. CDR1 MDHEN and CDR2 SYDVKM come from the germline V gene. The CDR3 is made up of 15 amino acids. This CDR3 is CASSGGAGGPNEQYF. Written as DNA, the CDR3 is TGTGCCAGCAGCGGCGGCGCCGGGGGGCCCAACGAGCAGTACTTC.

V gene TRBV30 combines with J gene TRBJ2-3; 8 bases are shared with TRBD2. CDR1 is GTSNPN and CDR2 is SVGIG in the germline V gene (reference sequence). This CDR3 contains 14 residues. Trimming took 0 bases from V and 6 from J; bases not matched to a gene: 5. The CDR3 DNA is TGTGCCTGGAGTGTAGGACTAGCAGGGGATACGCAGTATTTT. Translated: CAWSVGLAGDTQYF.

V usage is TRBV2 and J usage is TRBJ2-7; 11 positions match TRBD1. Per the germline V gene, CDR1 is SNHLY and CDR2 is FYNNEI. The CDR3 consists of 15 residues. V trimming: 3 bases; J trimming: 5 bases; junction bases outside the gene matches: 6. The CDR3 DNA reads as TGTGCCAGCAGTGAGGGGGGACAGGGGGAGGACGAGCAGTACTTC. This translates into CASSEGGQGEDEQYF.

The rearrangement uses TRBV16 and TRBJ1-6; tentatively, D is TRBD1 (6 bases). CDR1 KGHSY and CDR2 FQNENV come from the germline V gene. The length of the CDR3 is 14 residues. V gave up 5 bases and J gave up 10 bases, with 15 bases separating them. The CDR3 region is CASSSSGGLSPLHF. The CDR3 region has the DNA TGTGCCAGCAGCTCGTCGGGGGGGCTCTCACCCCTCCACTTT. The whole variable domain, remainder taken from reference TRBV16 and TRBJ1-6, is GEEVAQTPKHLVRGEGQKAKLYCAPIKGHSYVFWYQQVLKNEFKFLISFQNENVFDETGMPKERFSAKCLPNSPCSLEIQATKLEDSAVYFCASSSSGGLSPLHFGNGTRLTVT.

The genes are TRBV29-1 and TRBJ2-5; unclear D gene. Between the trimmed V and J ends, which lost 7 bases and 0 bases, there was a span of 9 bases. The CDR3 runs 12 residues. The V gene's germline CDR1 is SQVTM and CDR2 ANQGSEA. The CDR3 region is CSAVRYQETQYF. For the CDR3, the DNA is TGCAGCGCCGTGAGGTACCAAGAGACCCAGTACTTC.

The chain is built from TRBV7-2 and TRBJ1-1, with TRBD1 as a possible D gene (5 bases). The CDR3 contains 13 residues. The ends were cut back, 3 bases at V and 1 base at J, with 6 bases in the middle. From germline, CDR1 is SGHTA and CDR2 FQGNSA. The CDR3 is CASSFRGNTEAFF. CDR3 DNA sequence: TGTGCCAGCAGCTTTAGGGGGAACACTGAAGCTTTCTTT.

This sequence joins TRBV5-1 and TRBJ2-1; 7 bases agree with TRBD2. With V trimmed by 0 bases and J by 6 bases, 3 bases remained unmatched. CDR1 SGHRS and CDR2 YFSETQ come from the germline V gene. The CDR3 covers 14 residues. CDR3: CASSLGLAGNEQFF. CDR3 bases: TGCGCCAGCAGCTTGGGACTAGCCGGCAATGAGCAGTTCTTC. The full variable domain, rest sourced from reference TRBV5-1 and TRBJ2-1, is KAGVTQTPRYLIKTRGQQVTLSCSPISGHRSVSWYQQTPGQGLQFLFEYFSETQRNKGNFPGRFSGRQFSNSRSEMNVSTLELGDSALYLCASSLGLAGNEQFFGPGTRLTVL.

J is TRBJ1-2 and V is TRBV29-1; 11 nucleotides match TRBD1. This CDR3 spans 17 amino acids. Unmatched junction bases numbered 16, after V lost 7 bases and J lost 3 bases. Germline V CDR1 and CDR2: SQVTM, ANQGSEA. This chain's CDR3 is CSGWTGGFGSRDYGYTF. CDR3 bases: TGCAGCGGGTGGACAGGGGGCTTCGGTTCAAGGGACTATGGCTACACCTTC.

V is TRBV6-5 and J is TRBJ2-1; 8 bases align to TRBD2. The V segment lost 8 bases and the J segment 6 bases; nucleotides outside the gene matches: 12. Germline CDR1 reads MNHEY; CDR2 reads SVGAGI. CDR3 length: 15 amino acids. The CDR3 spells CASARPGLEANEQFF. The CDR3 DNA follows: TGTGCCAGCGCGAGGCCGGGACTAGAGGCCAATGAGCAGTTCTTC.